This TCR beta chain originates from a study of T cell clusters in autoimmune cytopenias. About this clonotype: Its antigen is not known.

Multiplex touch-down PCR amplified TRB using TRB-A and TRB-B pools in one tube. TCRdb re-called the multiplex PCR reads and catalogs CDR3 proteins one per entry, DNA excluded. The sample data list almost 6,000 distinct CDR3 sequences. TRB was amplified from about 260 ng of peripheral blood genomic DNA per sample. Study outcomes and limitations: Clustering suggested that physiological T cell clusters were missing in primary autoimmune cytopenia patients.

This CDR3 has 12 amino acids. CDR1 LGHNA and CDR2 YNFKEQ come from the germline V gene. The genes are TRBV4-2 and TRBJ2-5; TCRdb gives TRBD1 as the D gene, but with no DNA this cannot be confirmed. The sequencing input was peripheral blood. The receptor was isolated from a human donor with an autoimmune cytopenia or autoimmune hepatitis (not recorded which). The CDR3 loop is CASSQGGETQYF.